The clone carrying this T cell receptor beta chain appeared once. In the original analysis: Amplifying reference gene primers gave estimates of nucleated cell counts. The repertoire was sequenced with immunoSEQ multiplex PCR; TCRdb's copy has only in-frame clones and lacks some. The V and J calls and clone size come from that table; D and trimming were worked out from the DNA. The sample comprises some 170,000 clones, roughly 86% of which are singletons, and more than 1.5% rests with the top ten. Trimming shortened V by 6 bases and J by 4 bases, and 18 bases separated the two germline ends. In germline, CDR1 is MNHEY, CDR2 SVGAGI. CDR3 length: 15 residues. The data were taken from a study of blood T cell repertoires in COVID-19. Overall study: The samples span acute and convalescent COVID-19 from the United States, Italy and Spain. The analysed material was cDNA or gDNA that came from T cells, B-cell-depleted T cells, or PBMCs.

The specimen sequenced was peripheral blood. This chain uses TRBV6-5 with TRBJ1-1; a possible D gene is TRBD1 (6 bases). This receptor was identified in a woman between 50 and 59 years old with acute or convalescent COVID-19. In DNA form, the CDR3 reads TGTGCCAGCAGCCCGCCCGGGGGGCAGCGCACTGAAGCTTTCTTT. As protein: CASSPPGGQRTEAFF.